The 32 T cell receptor beta chains in this list originate from one sample, sequenced in a study of CD8 T cells in ankylosing spondylitis. MiXCR was run by TCRdb on the 5' RACE reads, yielding one entry per CDR3 protein. The table shows about 240,000 distinct CDR3 sequences, with 20% to 30% occurring only once. The specimen was blood, either unsorted or a sorted T cell fraction (not recorded which). The source is a male donor with ankylosing spondylitis or in good health (not recorded which).

Many counts were recorded for this clonotype. J is TRBJ2-2 and V is TRBV4-1, with D perhaps matching TRBD1 or TRBD2 (5 bases each). The CDR3 consists of 18 residues. The ends were cut back, 0 bases at V and 5 bases at J, with 19 bases in the middle. Per the germline V gene, CDR1 is MGHRA and CDR2 is YSYEKL. CDR3 sequence: CASSQDPPGRGLTGELFF. The CDR3 DNA is TGCGCCAGCAGCCAAGATCCCCCGGGACGGGGCCTTACCGGGGAGCTGTTTTTT.

This chain uses TRBV20-1 with TRBJ2-5; D remains ambiguous. The CDR3 is 13 amino acids. V lost 0 bases and J lost 5, with 10 bases in between. Germline CDR1 and CDR2: DFQATT and SNEGSKA (reference sequence). CDR3: CSARDLVGETQYF. In nucleotides, the CDR3 is TGCAGTGCTAGAGATCTAGTCGGGGAGACCCAGTACTTC.

The sample holds a few counts of this clonotype. The chain joins TRBV29-1 to TRBJ2-5; D is perhaps TRBD1 (8 bases). From germline, CDR1 is SQVTM and CDR2 ANQGSEA. Trimming removed 3 bases from V and 5 bases from J, with 19 bases in between. CDR3 length: 15 amino acids. The chain's CDR3 is CSVDSQGARGETQYF. The CDR3 DNA reads as TGCAGCGTTGACTCGCAGGGGGCGCGGGGGGAGACCCAGTACTTC.

This clonotype showed up just a few times. The genes are TRBV6-5 and TRBJ2-3, with 10 bases identical to TRBD2. Germline lookup yields CDR1 MNHEY and CDR2 SVGAGI. The CDR3 spans 16 residues. With 1 base clipped from V and 1 base from J, the junction kept 2 bases outside the gene matches. The CDR3 DNA reads as TGTGCCAGCAGTTACTTTACTAGCGGGGGCACAGATACGCAGTATTTT. It codes for CASSYFTSGGTDTQYF.

The chain has TRBV20-1 and TRBJ2-2, with D possibly matching TRBD1 (5 bases). The ends were cut back, 6 bases at V and 5 bases at J, with 22 bases in the middle. CDR1 DFQATT and CDR2 SNEGSKA come from the germline V gene (reference sequence). The CDR3 runs 16 residues. The CDR3 loop is CSALGWGHKGTGELFF. CDR3 bases: TGCAGTGCCTTAGGATGGGGCCATAAGGGTACCGGGGAGCTGTTTTTT.

The V and J genes are TRBV30 and TRBJ1-5, with TRBD1 matching over 9 bases. V trimming: 4 bases; J trimming: 11 bases; junction bases outside the gene matches: 15. CDR1 and CDR2 (germline): GTSNPN, SVGIG (reference sequence). This CDR3 has 15 residues. The CDR3 spells CAWTAGGQGFGTQHF. The CDR3 region has the DNA TGTGCCTGGACCGCCGGTGGACAGGGGTTTGGGACCCAGCATTTT.

The chain recombines TRBV20-1 with TRBJ1-2; D unclear. The CDR3 extends over 12 amino acids. CDR1 and CDR2 (germline): DFQATT, SNEGSKA (reference sequence). Trimming took 6 bases from V and 4 from J, leaving 12 bases between them. The CDR3 sequence: CSARAPGYGYTF. CDR3 DNA: TGCAGTGCCCGGGCCCCAGGCTATGGCTACACCTTC.

The genes are TRBV7-6 and TRBJ1-4; D is unclear. The CDR3 runs to 17 residues. Trimming shortened V by 1 base and J by 9 bases, and 21 bases separated the two germline ends. Germline CDR1 reads SGHVS; CDR2 reads FNYEAQ. CDR3 residues: CASSLEQPGLFPKKLFF. The CDR3 DNA sequence: TGTGCCAGCAGCTTAGAGCAGCCGGGCCTCTTCCCCAAAAAACTGTTTTTT.

The chain recombines TRBV20-1 with TRBJ2-7; tentative D call: TRBD2 (6 bases). The germline CDR1 and CDR2 sequences are DFQATT and SNEGSKA (reference sequence). V lost 6 bases and J 0 bases, leaving 15 bases between the germline ends. The CDR3 loop spans 14 amino acids. CDR3 sequence reads: CSANTPGSSYEQYF. The CDR3 DNA is TGCAGTGCAAATACCCCCGGGAGCTCCTACGAGCAGTACTTC.

Only a few counts were recorded for this clonotype. The chain uses TRBV12-3 or TRBV12-4 and TRBJ2-7, with D tentatively TRBD1 or TRBD2 (5 bases each). The CDR3 runs to 12 residues. Trimming removed 3 bases at V and 2 bases at J, with 5 bases between. CDR3 residues: CASSLGAYEQYF. DNA of the CDR3: TGTGCCAGCAGTTTGGGGGCCTACGAGCAGTACTTC.

This chain links TRBV12-3 or TRBV12-4 with TRBJ2-1; 8 positions match TRBD1. This CDR3 comprises 14 residues. J lost 5 bases, V lost 3 bases, and 3 bases had no gene match. The CDR3 loop is CASSFHRGDNEQFF. Here the CDR3 DNA reads TGTGCCAGCAGTTTCCACAGGGGGGACAATGAGCAGTTCTTC.

This clonotype showed up many times. The chain combines TRBV29-1 with TRBJ1-1, with D perhaps matching TRBD1 (5 bases). In germline, CDR1 is SQVTM, CDR2 ANQGSEA. The ends were cut back, 6 bases at V and 6 bases at J, with 14 bases in the middle. This CDR3 is built from 12 residues. The CDR3 DNA is TGCAGCGTGGCCGACGGGGGGGCTGAAGCTTTCTTT. This sequence encodes CSVADGGAEAFF.

This clonotype was recorded at least ten times. The chain joins TRBV10-3 to TRBJ2-3, with D possibly matching TRBD2 (6 bases). The V gene lost 0 bases and the J gene lost 4 bases, with 14 bases spanning the gap. The germline gives CDR1 ENHRY, CDR2 SYGVKD. The CDR3 has 16 amino acids. CDR3 sequence reads: CAISESGSGDSDTQYF. CDR3 sequence (DNA): TGTGCCATCAGTGAGTCTGGTAGCGGCGATTCAGATACGCAGTATTTT.

This clonotype has at least ten counts. This sequence joins TRBV29-1 and TRBJ2-3; no reliable D call. Deletions cut 4 bases from V and 3 bases from J, with 2 bases between. Germline-derived CDR1 and CDR2 are SQVTM and ANQGSEA. The CDR3 consists of 10 residues. The CDR3 coding sequence is TGCAGCGTTGGGACAGATACGCAGTATTTT. It specifies CSVGTDTQYF.

There are a few counts of this clonotype. J is TRBJ2-7 and V is TRBV27; D is perhaps TRBD1 (6 bases). This CDR3 is 16 amino acids long. Germline values: CDR1 MNHEY, CDR2 SMNVEV (reference sequence). V was trimmed by 3 bases and J by 5 bases, leaving 20 bases between them. The CDR3 DNA reads as TGTGCCAGCAGTTTTGCGGCGGGCAGGGGTTGGCACGAGCAGTACTTC. Protein product: CASSFAAGRGWHEQYF.

The V gene is TRBV12-5, the J gene TRBJ2-3; D possibly corresponds to TRBD1 (6 bases). V lost 5 bases and J lost 2, with 14 bases in between. Germline loops: CDR1 LGHNT, CDR2 FRNRAP. CDR3 size: 15 residues. The CDR3 region is CASGPPGTTTDTQYF. CDR3 coding DNA: TGTGCTAGTGGTCCTCCCGGGACAACCACAGATACGCAGTATTTT.

This clonotype was detected a few times. The chain links TRBV13 to TRBJ2-2; 8 nucleotides agree with TRBD1. V lost 5 bases and J lost 6; bases outside the gene matches: 2. The CDR3 is 13 amino acids. Germline V gives CDR1 PRHDT, CDR2 FYEKMQ (reference sequence). CDR3 nucleotide sequence: TGTGCCAGCAGCCTACAGGGGGCCGGGGAGCTGTTTTTT. This sequence encodes CASSLQGAGELFF.

The J gene is TRBJ1-2, the V gene TRBV29-1; no clear D gene. Trimming stripped 7 bases from V and 1 base from J, with 10 bases between. The CDR3 has 12 residues. From germline, CDR1 is SQVTM and CDR2 ANQGSEA. DNA for the CDR3: TGCAGCGCCGACCAGTATAACTATGGCTACACCTTC. Its protein is CSADQYNYGYTF. The variable domain in full, completed from reference TRBV29-1 and TRBJ1-2, reads SAVISQKPSRDICQRGTSLTIQCQVDSQVTMMFWYRQQPGQSLTLIATANQGSEATYESGFVIDKFPISRPNLTFSTLTVSNMSPEDSSIYLCSADQYNYGYTFGSGTRLTVV.

This clonotype was seen at least ten times. The chain carries TRBV12-3 or TRBV12-4 and TRBJ1-6; possible D gene TRBD1, 6 bases. The CDR3 consists of 14 residues. Trimming removed 6 bases from V and 9 bases from J, with 15 bases in between. The CDR3 here is CASSRTGTGSPLHF. For the CDR3, the DNA is TGTGCCAGCAGCCGCACAGGGACCGGTTCACCCCTCCACTTT.

This clonotype was picked up a small number of times. This sequence joins TRBV3-1 and TRBJ1-2; D perhaps matches TRBD1 (5 bases). V was trimmed by 0 bases and J by 4 bases, leaving 9 bases between them. Germline CDR1 LGHDT, CDR2 YNNKEL (reference sequence). The CDR3 loop spans 14 amino acids. CDR3 loop: CASSQDTGGYGYTF. The DNA of the CDR3 is TGTGCCAGCAGCCAAGATACTGGGGGCTATGGCTACACCTTC.

In this sample, this clonotype turned up many times. A read error may account for a junction end that differs from germline. CDR3 bases: TGCGCCAGCAGCCGTGACTACGAGCAGTACTTC. Residues: CASSRDYEQYF. The chain is built from TRBV12-3 or TRBV12-4 and TRBJ2-7; D unclear. The CDR3 is 11 amino acids.

The table lists this clonotype with a few counts. This rearrangement joins TRBV29-1 to TRBJ2-7, with D unresolved. Deletions cut 0 bases from V and 0 bases from J, with 12 bases between. Germline CDR1 reads SQVTM; CDR2 reads ANQGSEA. CDR3 length: 15 amino acids. In DNA, the CDR3 is TGCAGCGTTGAAGACACCGCATCCCCCTCCTACGAGCAGTACTTC. Its protein is CSVEDTASPSYEQYF.

This chain connects TRBV18 to TRBJ2-5; D tentatively reads TRBD1 or TRBD2 (5 bases each). The germline V gene encodes CDR1 KGHSH and CDR2 LQKENI. This CDR3 spans 16 amino acids. The germline V and J ends were trimmed by 1 base and 4 bases, with 16 bases remaining between them. The CDR3 region has the DNA TGTGCCAGCTCACCACTCAAAGGGACCCGGGGAGAGACCCAGTACTTC. Translation: CASSPLKGTRGETQYF.

V and J are TRBV15 and TRBJ2-7; a weak D match, TRBD2 (5 bases). The germline V gene has CDR1 LNHNV and CDR2 YYDKDF (reference sequence). V lost 0 bases to trimming and J lost 4 bases, with 13 bases between them. The CDR3 extends over 15 amino acids. The CDR3 DNA reads as TGTGCCACCAGCAGAGATTGGACTTCCGTGTACGAGCAGTACTTC. Its protein product is CATSRDWTSVYEQYF.

This chain joins TRBV12-3 or TRBV12-4 and TRBJ1-1, with D tentatively TRBD1 (5 bases). The ends were cut back, 7 bases at V and 4 bases at J, with 13 bases in the middle. The CDR3 runs to 13 residues. In DNA form, the CDR3 reads TGTGCCAGCACGGGTGGCAGGGCCACTGAAGCTTTCTTT. Protein: CASTGGRATEAFF.

At least ten counts were recorded for this clonotype. The chain combines TRBV20-1 with TRBJ1-5; maybe TRBD1 (6 bases). The ends were cut back, 6 bases at V and 6 bases at J, with 18 bases in the middle. Germline values: CDR1 DFQATT, CDR2 SNEGSKA (reference sequence). The CDR3 totals 14 residues. The CDR3 loop reads CSAQSNRVGQPQHF. The DNA of the CDR3 is TGCAGTGCCCAAAGTAACAGGGTCGGTCAGCCCCAGCATTTT.

The chain is built from TRBV29-1 and TRBJ2-5; TRBD1 matches 7 bases. Losses at the gene ends were 2 bases for V and 8 bases for J; bases not matched to a gene: 5. Germline assignment: CDR1 SQVTM and CDR2 ANQGSEA. The CDR3 loop spans 12 amino acids. The CDR3 bases are TGCAGCGTTGAACGCACAGGGGAAACCCAGTACTTC. Its translation: CSVERTGETQYF.

This clonotype has just a few counts. The J gene is TRBJ2-2, the V gene TRBV6-1; 8 positions match TRBD2. Looked up from germline, CDR1 is MNHNS and CDR2 is SASEGT. After removal of 6 bases from V and 7 bases from J, the junction contained 10 bases not matched to a gene. This CDR3 has 15 amino acids. The CDR3 bases are TGTGCCAGCAGCCAGGGACTAGTCGGAATCGGGGAGCTGTTTTTT. It translates to CASSQGLVGIGELFF.

The chain joins TRBV29-1 to TRBJ2-3, with no clear D. Trimming removed 5 bases from V and 5 bases from J, with 8 bases in between. CDR3 size: 11 residues. The germline V gene encodes CDR1 SQVTM and CDR2 ANQGSEA. This CDR3 is CSVRPGDTQYF. CDR3 DNA sequence: TGCAGCGTTCGGCCAGGAGATACGCAGTATTTT.

In the case of this clonotype: A much larger clone sits a single nucleotide away, making a read error possible. Without the conserved terminal phenylalanine or tryptophan, this CDR3 likely stems from a read error. V usage is TRBV28 and J usage is TRBJ1-1; no clear D gene. The CDR3 has 12 amino acids. The V end lost 7 bases, the J end lost 4 bases, and 10 bases lay between the germline ends. In germline, CDR1 is MDHEN, CDR2 SYDVKM. CDR3 bases: TGTGCCAGCAAAGTGCCCGGCACTGAAGCTTTCTCT. Amino acid sequence: CASKVPGTEAFS.

This clonotype has a count of ten or more. The J gene is TRBJ1-6, the V gene TRBV20-1; 7 nucleotides align to TRBD1. Trimming cost V 1 base and J 8 bases; bases outside gene matches: 8. CDR1 and CDR2 from the germline V gene are DFQATT and SNEGSKA (reference sequence). This CDR3 has 15 residues. CDR3 bases: TGCAGTGCTAGAGTGACAGGGTCAATTCATTCACCCCTCCACTTT. Protein: CSARVTGSIHSPLHF.

CDR3 sequence: CASSLVGSGAYEQYF. DNA for the CDR3: TGTGCCAGCAGCTTAGTGGGTTCTGGGGCCTACGAGCAGTACTTC. V gene TRBV7-8 combines with J gene TRBJ2-7; no clear D. The germline gives CDR1 SGHVS, CDR2 FQNEAQ. The CDR3 loop spans 15 amino acids. Between the trimmed V and J ends, which lost 1 base and 2 bases, there was a span of 12 bases.